This T cell receptor (beta chain) derives from a study of blood T cell repertoires in COVID-19. Study at large: The United States, Italy and Spain supplied acute and convalescent COVID-19 samples.

Germline CDR1 reads MRHNA; CDR2 reads SNTAGT. The CDR3 totals 13 residues. Trimming stripped 5 bases from V and 3 bases from J, with 9 bases between. As processed by the authors: How many nucleated cells were present was estimated from reference gene primer amplification. The protocol was immunoSEQ multiplex PCR, while the TCRdb copy is restricted to in-frame clones and leaves out a portion. That table furnishes V, J and clone size, whereas the DNA furnished D and trimming. Found here are 60,000 or so clones, 65% to 80% of them singletons; the top ten hold about 20%. While infection was still active, Seattle patients were enrolled and then followed longitudinally.

V and J are TRBV6-4 and TRBJ2-3; possibly TRBD2 for D (6 bases). The source material was peripheral blood. This TCR was recovered from a man aged 30 to 39 with COVID-19, enrolled during active disease. In DNA form, the CDR3 reads TGTGCCAGCAGTCCACGGGAGACAGATACGCAGTATTTT. Protein sequence: CASSPRETDTQYF.